The source of this T cell receptor beta chain is a study of blood T cell repertoires in COVID-19. Study information: Sources were T cells, B-cell-depleted T cells, or PBMCs; the material itself was cDNA or gDNA.

V trimming: 3 bases; J trimming: 7 bases; junction bases outside the gene matches: 14. The CDR3 sequence is 17 residues long. Looked up from germline, CDR1 is MNHEY and CDR2 is SMNVEV (reference sequence). Authors' processing steps: Using reference gene primer amplification, nucleated cell counts were estimated. Repertoires were generated with immunoSEQ multiplex PCR, while TCRdb's copy carries only in-frame clones and drops some. From that table come the V and J calls and clone size; the DNA was used to work out D and trimming. The sample includes tens of thousands of clones, roughly 80% of them seen just once.

The V gene is TRBV27, the J gene TRBJ2-1, with 8 positions matching TRBD2. The TCR was taken from a woman at least 80 years old with active or convalescent COVID-19. The material sequenced was peripheral blood. CDR3 loop: CASSFPRPGGPQNEQFF. The CDR3 DNA sequence: TGTGCCAGCAGTTTTCCCCGGCCGGGAGGGCCCCAGAATGAGCAGTTCTTC.